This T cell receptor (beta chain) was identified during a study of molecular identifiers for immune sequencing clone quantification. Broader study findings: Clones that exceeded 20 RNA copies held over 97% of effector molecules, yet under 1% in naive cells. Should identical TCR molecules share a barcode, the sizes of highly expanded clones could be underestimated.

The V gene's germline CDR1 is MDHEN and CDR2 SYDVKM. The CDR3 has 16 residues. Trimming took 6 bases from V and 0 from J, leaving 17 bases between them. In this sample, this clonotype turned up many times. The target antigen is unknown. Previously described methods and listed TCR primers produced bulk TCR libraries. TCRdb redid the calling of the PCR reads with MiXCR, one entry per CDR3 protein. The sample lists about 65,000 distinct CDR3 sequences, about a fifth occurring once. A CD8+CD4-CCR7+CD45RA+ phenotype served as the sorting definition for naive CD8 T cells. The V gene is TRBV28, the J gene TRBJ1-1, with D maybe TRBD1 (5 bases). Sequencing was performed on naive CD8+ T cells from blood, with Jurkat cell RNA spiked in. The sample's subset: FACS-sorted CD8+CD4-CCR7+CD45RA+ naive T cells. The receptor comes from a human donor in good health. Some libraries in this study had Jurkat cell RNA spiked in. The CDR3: CASRLPGPTMNTEAFF. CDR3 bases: TGTGCCAGCAGGCTTCCGGGGCCAACTATGAACACTGAAGCTTTCTTT.